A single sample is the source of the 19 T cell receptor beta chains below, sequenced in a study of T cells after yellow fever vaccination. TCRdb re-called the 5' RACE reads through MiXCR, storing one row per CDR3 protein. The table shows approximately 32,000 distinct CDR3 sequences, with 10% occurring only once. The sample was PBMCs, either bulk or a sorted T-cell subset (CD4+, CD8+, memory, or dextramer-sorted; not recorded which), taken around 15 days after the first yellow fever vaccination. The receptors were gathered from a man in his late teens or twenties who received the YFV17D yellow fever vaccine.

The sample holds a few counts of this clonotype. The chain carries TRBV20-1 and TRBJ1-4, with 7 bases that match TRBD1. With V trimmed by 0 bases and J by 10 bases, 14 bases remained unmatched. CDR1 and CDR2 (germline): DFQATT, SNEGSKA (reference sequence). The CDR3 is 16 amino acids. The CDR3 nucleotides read TGCAGTGCTAGAGATGGAGGGGACAGCGAGCGGGGAAAACTGTTTTTT. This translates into CSARDGGDSERGKLFF.

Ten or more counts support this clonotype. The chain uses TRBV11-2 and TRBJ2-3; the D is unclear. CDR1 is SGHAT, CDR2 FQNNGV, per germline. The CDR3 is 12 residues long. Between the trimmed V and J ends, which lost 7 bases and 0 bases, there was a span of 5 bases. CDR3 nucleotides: TGTGCCAGCACCTACAGCACAGATACGCAGTATTTT. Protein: CASTYSTDTQYF.

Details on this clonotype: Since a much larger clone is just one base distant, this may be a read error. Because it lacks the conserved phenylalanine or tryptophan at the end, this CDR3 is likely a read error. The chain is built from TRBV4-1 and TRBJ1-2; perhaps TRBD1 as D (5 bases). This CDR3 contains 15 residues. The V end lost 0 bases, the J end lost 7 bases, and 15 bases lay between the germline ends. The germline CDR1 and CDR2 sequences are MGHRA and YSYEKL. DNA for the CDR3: TGCGCCAGCAGCCAAGAGAACACAGGAACTGGTGGCTACACCTTA. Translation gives CASSQENTGTGGYTL.

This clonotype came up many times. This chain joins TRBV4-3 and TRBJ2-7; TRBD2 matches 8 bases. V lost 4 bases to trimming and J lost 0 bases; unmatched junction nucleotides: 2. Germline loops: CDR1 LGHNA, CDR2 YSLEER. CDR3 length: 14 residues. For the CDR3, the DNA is TGCGCCAGCAGCCCAGCGGGGGACTCCTACGAGCAGTACTTC. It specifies CASSPAGDSYEQYF.

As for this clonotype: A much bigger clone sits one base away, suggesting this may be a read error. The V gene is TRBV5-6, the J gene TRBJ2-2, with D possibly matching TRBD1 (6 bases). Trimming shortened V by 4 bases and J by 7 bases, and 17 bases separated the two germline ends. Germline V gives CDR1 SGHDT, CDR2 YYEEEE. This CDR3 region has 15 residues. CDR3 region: CASSQRDTLGGELFF. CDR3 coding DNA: TGTGCCAGCAGCCAACGGGACACCCTGGGCGGGGAGCTGTTTTTT.

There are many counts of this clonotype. CDR3: CASSPGPTWETQYF. The CDR3 region has the DNA TGCGCCAGCAGCCCCGGACCTACATGGGAGACCCAGTACTTC. This sequence joins TRBV5-1 and TRBJ2-5; D call uncertain. The CDR3 spans 14 residues. Germline CDR1 SGHRS, CDR2 YFSETQ. Trimming removed 4 bases at V and 5 bases at J, with 15 bases between.

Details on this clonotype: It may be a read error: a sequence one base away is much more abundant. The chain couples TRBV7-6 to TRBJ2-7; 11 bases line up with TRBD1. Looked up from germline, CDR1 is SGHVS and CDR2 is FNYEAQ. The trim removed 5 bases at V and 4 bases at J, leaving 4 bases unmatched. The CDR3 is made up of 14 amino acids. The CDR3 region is CASSMGTGGYEQYF. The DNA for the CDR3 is TGTGCCAGCAGCATGGGGACAGGGGGATACGAGCAGTACTTC.

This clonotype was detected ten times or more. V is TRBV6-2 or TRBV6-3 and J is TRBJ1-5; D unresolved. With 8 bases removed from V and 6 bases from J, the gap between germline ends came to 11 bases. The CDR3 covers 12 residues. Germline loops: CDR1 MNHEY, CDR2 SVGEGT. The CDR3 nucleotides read TGTGCCAGCCTTCGACCTGGTCAGCCCCAGCATTTT. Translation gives CASLRPGQPQHF.

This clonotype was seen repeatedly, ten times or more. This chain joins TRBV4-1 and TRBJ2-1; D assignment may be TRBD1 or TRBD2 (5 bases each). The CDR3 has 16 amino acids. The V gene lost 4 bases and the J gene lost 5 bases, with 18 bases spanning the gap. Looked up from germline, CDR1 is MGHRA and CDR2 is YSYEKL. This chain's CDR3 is CASSRTHGLGDNEQFF. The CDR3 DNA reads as TGCGCCAGCAGCCGCACCCACGGACTGGGGGACAATGAGCAGTTCTTC.

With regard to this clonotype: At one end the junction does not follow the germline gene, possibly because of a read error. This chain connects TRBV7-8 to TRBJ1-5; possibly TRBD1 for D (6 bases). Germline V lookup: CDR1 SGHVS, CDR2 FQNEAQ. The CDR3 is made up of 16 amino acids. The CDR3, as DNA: TGTGCCAGCAGCTTAGCAAACAGGGTAATGAATCAGCCCAAGCATTTT. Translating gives CASSLANRVMNQPKHF.

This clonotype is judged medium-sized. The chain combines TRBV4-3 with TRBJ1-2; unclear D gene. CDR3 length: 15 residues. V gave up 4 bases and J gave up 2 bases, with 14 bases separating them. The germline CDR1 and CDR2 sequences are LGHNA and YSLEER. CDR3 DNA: TGCGCCAGCAGCCCATCACCGTATTGGAACTATGGCTACACCTTC. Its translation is CASSPSPYWNYGYTF.

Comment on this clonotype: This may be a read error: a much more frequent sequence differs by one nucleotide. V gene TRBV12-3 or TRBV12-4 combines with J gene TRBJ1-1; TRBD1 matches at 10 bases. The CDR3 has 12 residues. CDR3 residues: CASSYGTGEDFF. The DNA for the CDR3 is TGTGCCAGCAGCTACGGGACAGGGGAAGATTTCTTT.

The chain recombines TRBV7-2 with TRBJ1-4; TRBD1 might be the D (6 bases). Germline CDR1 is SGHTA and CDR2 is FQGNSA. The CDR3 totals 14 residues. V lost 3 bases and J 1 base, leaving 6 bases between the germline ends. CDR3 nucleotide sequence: TGTGCCAGCAGCTTGGGACAAACTAATGAAAAACTGTTTTTT. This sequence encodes CASSLGQTNEKLFF.

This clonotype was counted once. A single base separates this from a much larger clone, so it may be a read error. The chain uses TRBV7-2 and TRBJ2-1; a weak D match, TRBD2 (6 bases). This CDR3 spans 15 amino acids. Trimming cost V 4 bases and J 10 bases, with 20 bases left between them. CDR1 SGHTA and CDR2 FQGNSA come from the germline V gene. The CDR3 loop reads CASSSSVGGGPEQFF. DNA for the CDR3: TGTGCCAGCAGCTCAAGCGTGGGGGGAGGTCCGGAGCAGTTCTTC. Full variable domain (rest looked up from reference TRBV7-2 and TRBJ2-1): GAGVSQSPSNKVTEKGKDVELRCDPISGHTALYWYRQSLGQGLEFLIYFQGNSAPDKSGLPSDRFSAERTGGSVSTLTIQRTQQEDSAVYLCASSSSVGGGPEQFFGPGTRLTVL.

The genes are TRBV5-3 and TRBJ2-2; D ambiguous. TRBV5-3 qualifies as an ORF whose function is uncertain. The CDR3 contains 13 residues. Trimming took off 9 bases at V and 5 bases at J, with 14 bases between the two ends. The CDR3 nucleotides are TGTGCCATGAGCCCCGGGCGAACCGGGGAGCTGTTTTTT. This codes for CAMSPGRTGELFF.

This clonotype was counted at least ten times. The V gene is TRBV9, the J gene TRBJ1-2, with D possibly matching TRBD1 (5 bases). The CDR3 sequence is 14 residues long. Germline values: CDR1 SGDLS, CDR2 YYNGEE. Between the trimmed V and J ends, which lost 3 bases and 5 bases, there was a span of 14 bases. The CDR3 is CASSAGGDAYGYTF. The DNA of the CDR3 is TGTGCCAGCAGCGCCGGGGGGGATGCTTATGGCTACACCTTC. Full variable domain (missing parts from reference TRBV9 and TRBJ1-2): DSGVTQTPKHLITATGQRVTLRCSPRSGDLSVYWYQQSLDQGLQFLIQYYNGEERAKGNILERFSAQQFPDLHSELNLSSLELGDSALYFCASSAGGDAYGYTFGSGTRLTVV.

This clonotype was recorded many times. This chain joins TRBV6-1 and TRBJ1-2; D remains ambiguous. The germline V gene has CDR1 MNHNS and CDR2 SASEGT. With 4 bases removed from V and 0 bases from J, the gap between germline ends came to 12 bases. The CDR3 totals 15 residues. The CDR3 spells CASSGSARANYGYTF. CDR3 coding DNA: TGTGCCAGCAGTGGATCAGCGAGAGCTAACTATGGCTACACCTTC.

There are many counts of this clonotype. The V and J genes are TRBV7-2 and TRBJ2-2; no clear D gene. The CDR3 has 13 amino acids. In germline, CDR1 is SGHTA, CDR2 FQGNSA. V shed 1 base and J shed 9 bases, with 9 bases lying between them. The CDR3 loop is CASSLVYFRELFF. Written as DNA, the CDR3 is TGTGCCAGCAGCTTAGTATATTTCCGGGAGCTGTTTTTT.

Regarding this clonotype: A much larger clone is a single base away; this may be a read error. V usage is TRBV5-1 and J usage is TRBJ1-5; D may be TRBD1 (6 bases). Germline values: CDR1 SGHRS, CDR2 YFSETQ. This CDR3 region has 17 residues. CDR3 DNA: TGCGCCAGCAGCTTGGCCTATGGGGGGCATAGCAATCAGCCCCAGCTTTTT. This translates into CASSLAYGGHSNQPQLF.